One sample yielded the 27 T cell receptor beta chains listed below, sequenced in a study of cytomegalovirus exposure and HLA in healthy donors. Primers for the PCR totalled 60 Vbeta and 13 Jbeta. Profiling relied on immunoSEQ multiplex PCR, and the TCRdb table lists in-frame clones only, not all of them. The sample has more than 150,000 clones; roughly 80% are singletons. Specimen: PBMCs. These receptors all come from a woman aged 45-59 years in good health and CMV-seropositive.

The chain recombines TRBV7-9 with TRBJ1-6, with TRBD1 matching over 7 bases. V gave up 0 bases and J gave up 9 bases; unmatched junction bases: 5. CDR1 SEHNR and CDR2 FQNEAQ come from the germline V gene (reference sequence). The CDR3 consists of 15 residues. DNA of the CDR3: TGTGCCAGCAGCTTAGCGACAGGGAGCGGTTCACCCCTCCACTTT. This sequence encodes CASSLATGSGSPLHF. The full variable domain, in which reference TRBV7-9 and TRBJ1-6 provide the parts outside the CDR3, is DTGVSQNPRHKITKRGQNVTFRCDPISEHNRLYWYRQTLGQGPEFLTYFQNEAQLEKSRLLSDRFSAERPKGSFSTLEIQRTEQGDSAMYLCASSLATGSGSPLHFGNGTRLTVT.

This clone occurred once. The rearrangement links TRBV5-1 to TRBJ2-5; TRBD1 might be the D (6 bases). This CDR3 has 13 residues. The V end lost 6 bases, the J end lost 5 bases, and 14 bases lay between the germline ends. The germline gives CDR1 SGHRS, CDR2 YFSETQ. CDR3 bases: TGCGCCAGCATGCAGGGGTCTCGGGAGACCCAGTACTTC. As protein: CASMQGSRETQYF. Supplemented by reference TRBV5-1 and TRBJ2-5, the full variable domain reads KAGVTQTPRYLIKTRGQQVTLSCSPISGHRSVSWYQQTPGQGLQFLFEYFSETQRNKGNFPGRFSGRQFSNSRSEMNVSTLELGDSALYLCASMQGSRETQYFGPGTRLLVL.

CDR3 sequence reads: CASSFGGPIGIDTQYF. In nucleotides, the CDR3 is TGTGCCAGTAGTTTCGGGGGGCCCATCGGTATAGATACGCAGTATTTT. V usage is TRBV19 and J usage is TRBJ2-3, with D possibly matching TRBD2 (7 bases). The CDR3 is 16 amino acids. Germline values: CDR1 LNHDA, CDR2 SQIVND (reference sequence). Trimming cost V 5 bases and J 5 bases, with 20 bases left between them.

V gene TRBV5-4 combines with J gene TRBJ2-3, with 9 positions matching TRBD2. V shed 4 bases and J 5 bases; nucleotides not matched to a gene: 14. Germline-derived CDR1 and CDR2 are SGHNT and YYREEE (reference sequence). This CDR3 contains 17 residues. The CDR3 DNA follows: TGTGCCAGCAGCCAAGATCGGGGTAGCGGGGGATTAGATACGCAGTATTTT. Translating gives CASSQDRGSGGLDTQYF.

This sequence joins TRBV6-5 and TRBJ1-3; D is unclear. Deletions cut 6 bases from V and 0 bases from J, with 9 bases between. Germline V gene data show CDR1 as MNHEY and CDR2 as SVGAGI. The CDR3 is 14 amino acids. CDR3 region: CASRTGASGNTIYF. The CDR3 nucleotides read TGTGCCAGCAGAACGGGAGCCTCTGGAAACACCATATATTTT.

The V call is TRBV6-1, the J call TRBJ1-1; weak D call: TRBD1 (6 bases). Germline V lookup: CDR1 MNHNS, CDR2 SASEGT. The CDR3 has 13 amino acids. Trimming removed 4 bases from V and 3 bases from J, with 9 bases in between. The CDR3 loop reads CASSVRQDTEAFF. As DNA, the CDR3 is TGTGCCAGCAGTGTTCGACAGGACACTGAAGCTTTCTTT.

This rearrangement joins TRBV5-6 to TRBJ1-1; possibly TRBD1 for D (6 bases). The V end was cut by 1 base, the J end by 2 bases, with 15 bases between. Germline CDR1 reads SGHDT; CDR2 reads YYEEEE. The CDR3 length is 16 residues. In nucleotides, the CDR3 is TGTGCCAGCAGCTTGACCGACAGGAGATCAAACACTGAAGCTTTCTTT. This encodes CASSLTDRRSNTEAFF. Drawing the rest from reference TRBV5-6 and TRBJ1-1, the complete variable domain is DAGVTQSPTHLIKTRGQQVTLRCSPKSGHDTVSWYQQALGQGPQFIFQYYEEEERQRGNFPDRFSGHQFPNYSSELNVNALLLGDSALYLCASSLTDRRSNTEAFFGQGTRLTVV.

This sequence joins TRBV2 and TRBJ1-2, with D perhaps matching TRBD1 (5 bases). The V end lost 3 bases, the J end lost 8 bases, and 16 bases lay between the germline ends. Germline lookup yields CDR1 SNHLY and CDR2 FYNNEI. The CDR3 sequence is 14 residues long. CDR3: CASSDWRDGKGYTF. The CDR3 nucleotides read TGTGCCAGCAGTGATTGGAGGGACGGCAAAGGCTACACCTTC.

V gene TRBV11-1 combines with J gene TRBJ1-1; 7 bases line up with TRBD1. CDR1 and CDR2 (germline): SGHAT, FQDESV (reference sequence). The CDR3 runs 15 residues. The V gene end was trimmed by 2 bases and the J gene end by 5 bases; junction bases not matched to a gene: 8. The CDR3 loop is CASSLLSQGVTEAFF. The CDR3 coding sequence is TGTGCCAGCAGCTTACTCTCGCAGGGGGTGACTGAAGCTTTCTTT.

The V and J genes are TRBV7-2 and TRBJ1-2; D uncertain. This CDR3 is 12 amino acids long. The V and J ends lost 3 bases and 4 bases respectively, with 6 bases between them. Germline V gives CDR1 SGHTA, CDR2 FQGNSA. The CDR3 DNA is TGTGCCAGCAGCTTTCGGAGCTATGGCTACACCTTC. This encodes CASSFRSYGYTF. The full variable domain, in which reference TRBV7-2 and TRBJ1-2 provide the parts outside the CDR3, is GAGVSQSPSNKVTEKGKDVELRCDPISGHTALYWYRQSLGQGLEFLIYFQGNSAPDKSGLPSDRFSAERTGGSVSTLTIQRTQQEDSAVYLCASSFRSYGYTFGSGTRLTVV.

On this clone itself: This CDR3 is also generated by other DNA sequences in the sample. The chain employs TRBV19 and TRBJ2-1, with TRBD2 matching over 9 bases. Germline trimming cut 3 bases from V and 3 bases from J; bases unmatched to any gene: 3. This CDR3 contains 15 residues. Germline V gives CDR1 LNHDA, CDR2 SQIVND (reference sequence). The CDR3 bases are TGTGCCAGTAGTATGGCGGGGGGGCACTACAATGAGCAGTTCTTC. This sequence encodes CASSMAGGHYNEQFF.

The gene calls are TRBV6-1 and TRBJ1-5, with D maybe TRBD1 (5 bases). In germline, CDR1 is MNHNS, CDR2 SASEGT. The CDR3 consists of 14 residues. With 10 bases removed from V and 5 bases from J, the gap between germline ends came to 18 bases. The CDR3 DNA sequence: TGTGCCACCAAACTCGCAGGGTACGATCAGCCCCAGCATTTT. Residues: CATKLAGYDQPQHF.

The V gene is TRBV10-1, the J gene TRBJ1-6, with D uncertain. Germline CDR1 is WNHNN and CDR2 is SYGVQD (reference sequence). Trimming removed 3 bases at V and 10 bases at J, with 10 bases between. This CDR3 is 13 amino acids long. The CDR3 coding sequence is TGCGCCAGCAGTGATCGGGTTGACTCACCCCTCCACTTT. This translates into CASSDRVDSPLHF.

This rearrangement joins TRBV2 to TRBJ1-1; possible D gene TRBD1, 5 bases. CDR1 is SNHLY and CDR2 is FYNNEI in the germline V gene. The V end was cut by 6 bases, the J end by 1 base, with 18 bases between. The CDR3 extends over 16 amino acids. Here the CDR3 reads CASRVGRRRENTEAFF. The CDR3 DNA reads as TGTGCCAGCAGGGTGGGACGGCGGAGGGAGAACACTGAAGCTTTCTTT.

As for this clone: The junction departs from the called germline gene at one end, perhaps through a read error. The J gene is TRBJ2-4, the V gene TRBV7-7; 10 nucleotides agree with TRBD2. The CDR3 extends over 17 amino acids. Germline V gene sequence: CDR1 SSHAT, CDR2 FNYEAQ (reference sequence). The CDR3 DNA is TGTGCTAGCAGCTTAAAAGTAGCGGGGGGCCTCCAAAACATTCAGTACTTC. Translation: CASSLKVAGGLQNIQYF.

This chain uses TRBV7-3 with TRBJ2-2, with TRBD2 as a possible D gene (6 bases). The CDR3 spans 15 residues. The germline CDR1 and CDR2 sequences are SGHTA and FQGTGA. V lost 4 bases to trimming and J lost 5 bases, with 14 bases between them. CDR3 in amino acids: CASSSGTATTGELFF. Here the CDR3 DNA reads TGTGCCAGCAGCTCCGGGACTGCTACAACCGGGGAGCTGTTTTTT.

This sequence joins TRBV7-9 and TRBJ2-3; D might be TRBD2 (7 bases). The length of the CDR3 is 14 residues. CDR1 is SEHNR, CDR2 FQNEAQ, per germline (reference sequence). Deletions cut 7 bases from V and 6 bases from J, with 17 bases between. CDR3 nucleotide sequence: TGTGCCAGCACCCTGAGGGGGGGCGCGGATACGCAGTATTTT. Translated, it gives CASTLRGGADTQYF. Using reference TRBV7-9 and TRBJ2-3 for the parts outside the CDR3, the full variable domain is DTGVSQNPRHKITKRGQNVTFRCDPISEHNRLYWYRQTLGQGPEFLTYFQNEAQLEKSRLLSDRFSAERPKGSFSTLEIQRTEQGDSAMYLCASTLRGGADTQYFGPGTRLTVL.

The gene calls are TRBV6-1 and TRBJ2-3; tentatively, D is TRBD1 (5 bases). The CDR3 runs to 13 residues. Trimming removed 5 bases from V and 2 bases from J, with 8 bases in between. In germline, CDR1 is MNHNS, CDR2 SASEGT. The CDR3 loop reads CASSRGNTDTQYF. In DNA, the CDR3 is TGTGCCAGCAGTAGGGGTAACACAGATACGCAGTATTTT.

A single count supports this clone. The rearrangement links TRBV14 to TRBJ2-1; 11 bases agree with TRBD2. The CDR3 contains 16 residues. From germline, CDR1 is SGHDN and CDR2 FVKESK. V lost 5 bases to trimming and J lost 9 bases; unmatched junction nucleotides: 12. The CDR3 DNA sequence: TGTGCCAGCAGCGACCTAGCGGGGGGCCCCCGGAGTGAGCAGTTCTTC. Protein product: CASSDLAGGPRSEQFF.

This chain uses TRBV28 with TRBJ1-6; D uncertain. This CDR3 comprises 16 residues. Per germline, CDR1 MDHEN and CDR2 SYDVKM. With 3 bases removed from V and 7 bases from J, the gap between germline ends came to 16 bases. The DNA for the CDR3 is TGTGCCAGCAGTTTCCAGGCCGGGATTACGAATTCACCCCTCCACTTT. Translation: CASSFQAGITNSPLHF.

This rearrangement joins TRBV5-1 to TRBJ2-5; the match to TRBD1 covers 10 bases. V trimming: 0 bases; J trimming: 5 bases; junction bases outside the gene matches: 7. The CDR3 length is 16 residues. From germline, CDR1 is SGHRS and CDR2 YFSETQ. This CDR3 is CASSLDVTGGRETQYF. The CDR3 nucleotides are TGCGCCAGCAGCTTGGACGTGACAGGGGGCCGGGAGACCCAGTACTTC.

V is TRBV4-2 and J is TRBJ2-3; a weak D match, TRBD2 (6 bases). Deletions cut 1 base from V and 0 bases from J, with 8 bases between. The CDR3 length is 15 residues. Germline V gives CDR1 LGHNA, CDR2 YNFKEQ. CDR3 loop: CASSQAGTSTDTQYF. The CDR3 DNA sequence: TGTGCCAGCAGCCAAGCCGGGACTAGCACAGATACGCAGTATTTT.

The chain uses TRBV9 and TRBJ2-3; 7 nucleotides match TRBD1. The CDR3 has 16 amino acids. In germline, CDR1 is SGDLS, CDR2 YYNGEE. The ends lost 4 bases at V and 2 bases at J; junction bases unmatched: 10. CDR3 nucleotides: TGTGCCAGCAGCCTCCGGAACAGGGGTTTCACAGATACGCAGTATTTT. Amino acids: CASSLRNRGFTDTQYF.

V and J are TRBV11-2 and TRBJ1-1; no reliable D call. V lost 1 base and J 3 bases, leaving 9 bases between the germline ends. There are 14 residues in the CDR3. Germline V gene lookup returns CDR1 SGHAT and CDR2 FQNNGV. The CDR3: CASSLGRVHTEAFF. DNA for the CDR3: TGTGCCAGCAGCTTAGGCCGAGTGCACACTGAAGCTTTCTTT.

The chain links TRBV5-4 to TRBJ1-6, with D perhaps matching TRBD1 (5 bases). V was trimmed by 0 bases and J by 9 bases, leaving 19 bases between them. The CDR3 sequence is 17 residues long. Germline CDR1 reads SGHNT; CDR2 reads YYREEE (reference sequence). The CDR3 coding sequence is TGTGCCAGCAGCTTGGAGTGGGGGAGGTCGGCTCCTTCACCCCTCCACTTT. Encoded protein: CASSLEWGRSAPSPLHF.

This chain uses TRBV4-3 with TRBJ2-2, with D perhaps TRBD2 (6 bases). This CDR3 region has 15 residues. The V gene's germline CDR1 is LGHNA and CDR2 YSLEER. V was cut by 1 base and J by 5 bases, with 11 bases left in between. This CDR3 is CASSQGAGGTGELFF. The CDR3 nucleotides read TGCGCCAGCAGCCAAGGGGCTGGGGGGACCGGGGAGCTGTTTTTT.

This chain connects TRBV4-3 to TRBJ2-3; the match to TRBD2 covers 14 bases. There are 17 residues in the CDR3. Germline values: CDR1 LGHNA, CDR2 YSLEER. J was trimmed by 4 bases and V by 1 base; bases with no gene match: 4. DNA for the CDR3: TGCGCCAGCAGCCAAGGACTAGCGGGGGGGGGCGCAGATACGCAGTATTTT. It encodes CASSQGLAGGGADTQYF.